These 28 T cell receptor beta chains share one sample of origin, sequenced in a study of early T cells in non-severe SARS-CoV-2 infection. MiXCR was run by TCRdb on the 5' RACE reads, yielding one entry per CDR3 protein. Of 26,000 or so distinct CDR3 sequences in the sample, about 4% are singletons; the top ten hold roughly 6.2%. The source material was whole blood. These receptors were taken from an adult who was a healthcare worker with PCR-confirmed SARS-CoV-2 infection or an uninfected control (not recorded which).

In its sample, this clonotype was seen many times. The chain links TRBV2 to TRBJ2-2; 8 bases map to TRBD1. Germline trimming cut 7 bases from V and 4 bases from J; bases unmatched to any gene: 8. Germline CDR1 SNHLY, CDR2 FYNNEI. The CDR3 extends over 15 amino acids. CDR3 sequence reads: CASTEDRAGTGELFF. The CDR3 DNA reads TGTGCCAGCACCGAGGACAGGGCGGGCACCGGGGAGCTGTTTTTT.

This clonotype was counted many times. CDR3 sequence reads: CAWSGLLAGDVSYNEQFF. CDR3 nucleotide sequence: TGTGCCTGGAGTGGGTTACTAGCGGGTGACGTCTCCTACAATGAGCAGTTCTTC. The chain uses TRBV30 and TRBJ2-1, with TRBD2 matching over 9 bases. J lost 0 bases, V lost 1 base, and 10 bases had no gene match. Germline V gene data show CDR1 as GTSNPN and CDR2 as SVGIG (reference sequence). This CDR3 contains 18 residues.

This clonotype has ten or more counts. The chain links TRBV3-1 to TRBJ2-5; perhaps D is TRBD1 or TRBD2 (5 bases each). Trimming removed 0 bases from V and 5 bases from J, with 16 bases in between. There are 16 residues in the CDR3. Germline CDR1 and CDR2: LGHDT and YNNKEL (reference sequence). Here the CDR3 DNA reads TGTGCCAGCAGCCAAGATAGAAGGGACCGACAGGAGACCCAGTACTTC. Encoded protein: CASSQDRRDRQETQYF.

In this sample, this clonotype turned up many times. CDR3 amino acids: CASSQDPRGSGNEQFF. CDR3 nucleotide sequence: TGCGCCAGCAGCCAAGATCCTCGGGGGTCTGGCAATGAGCAGTTCTTC. This rearrangement joins TRBV4-3 to TRBJ2-1; D is perhaps TRBD2 (6 bases). This CDR3 region has 16 residues. Trimming stripped 0 bases from V and 6 bases from J, with 15 bases between. CDR1 and CDR2 (germline): LGHNA, YSLEER.

The sample holds many counts of this clonotype. The chain links TRBV20-1 to TRBJ2-5, with 7 bases fitting TRBD1. The CDR3 has 12 amino acids. V lost 6 bases and J lost 2; bases outside the gene matches: 3. Germline V CDR1 and CDR2: DFQATT, SNEGSKA (reference sequence). The CDR3 is CSARQGQETQYF. CDR3 in DNA: TGCAGTGCGCGACAGGGACAAGAGACCCAGTACTTC.

This clonotype was observed many times. One end of the junction does not line up with germline, which may come from a read error. The chain has TRBV7-7 and TRBJ1-6; no definite D call. This CDR3 is 13 amino acids long. Germline CDR1 and CDR2: SSHAT and FNYEAQ (reference sequence). Here the CDR3 reads CASSISPDSPLHF. The CDR3, as DNA: TGTGCTAGCAGCATCAGTCCCGATTCACCCCTCCACTTT.

Ten or more counts support this clonotype. The chain is built from TRBV9 and TRBJ2-2; no definite D call. The CDR3 has 16 residues. The ends were cut back, 0 bases at V and 4 bases at J, with 13 bases in the middle. Germline CDR1 reads SGDLS; CDR2 reads YYNGEE. The DNA of the CDR3 is TGTGCCAGCAGCGTAGAGCCTTTTGGGGTCACCGGGGAGCTGTTTTTT. It is translated as CASSVEPFGVTGELFF.

This clonotype was seen only a few times. The chain links TRBV7-3 to TRBJ2-3, with D unclear. V was pared by 2 bases and J by 1 base, with 13 bases between. Germline V gene lookup returns CDR1 SGHTA and CDR2 FQGTGA. This CDR3 is built from 16 residues. The CDR3 sequence is CASSLATFGRTDTQYF. For the CDR3, the DNA is TGTGCCAGCAGCTTAGCTACGTTCGGGCGCACAGATACGCAGTATTTT.

This clonotype has at least ten counts. The rearrangement uses TRBV6-6 and TRBJ1-1; TRBD1 agrees at 8 bases. Trimming at V came to 6 bases and at J to 4 bases, leaving 1 base not matched to a gene. Germline CDR1 and CDR2: MNHNY and SVGAGI (reference sequence). The CDR3 extends over 12 amino acids. CDR3 nucleotide sequence: TGTGCCAGCAGCACAGGGGGCACTGAAGCTTTCTTT. This sequence encodes CASSTGGTEAFF.

This clonotype was detected many times. The rearrangement links TRBV18 to TRBJ2-6; unclear D gene. The CDR3 sequence is 15 residues long. Germline CDR1 is KGHSH and CDR2 is LQKENI. Trimming stripped 3 bases from V and 0 bases from J, with 6 bases between. Written as DNA, the CDR3 is TGTGCCAGCTCACCCCTAGGCTCTGGGGCCAACGTCCTGACTTTC. Translation gives CASSPLGSGANVLTF.

The sample holds many counts of this clonotype. The rearrangement uses TRBV4-2 and TRBJ2-1; maybe TRBD1 (8 bases). The CDR3 runs to 14 residues. V was shortened by 0 bases and J by 14 bases, with 17 bases between the two germline ends. The V gene's germline CDR1 is LGHNA and CDR2 YNFKEQ. CDR3 sequence reads: CASSQENRGGFEFF. DNA of the CDR3: TGTGCCAGCAGCCAAGAGAACAGGGGGGGGTTTGAGTTCTTC.

This clonotype has ten or more counts. This chain connects TRBV7-3 to TRBJ1-2, with D possibly matching TRBD1 (6 bases). Germline CDR1 and CDR2: SGHTA and FQGTGA. The CDR3 totals 15 residues. V was shortened by 2 bases and J by 2 bases, with 12 bases between the two germline ends. Written as DNA, the CDR3 is TGTGCCAGCAGCTTAGGCTGGGGGCAAAACTATGGCTACACCTTC. This sequence encodes CASSLGWGQNYGYTF.

There are a few counts of this clonotype. The chain combines TRBV3-2 with TRBJ1-1; TRBD1 is the table's D call and was not checked against the DNA. TRBV3-2 is noted as a pseudogene. This CDR3 is built from 14 residues. The CDR3 bases are TGTGCCAGCAGCAACAGGGAAGCAGACACTGAAGCTTTCTTT. Residues: CASSNREADTEAFF.

There are a few counts of this clonotype. The chain couples TRBV5-1 to TRBJ2-3; D may be TRBD2 (5 bases). This CDR3 has 15 amino acids. Trimming pared 4 bases from V and 0 bases from J, leaving 12 bases between. In germline, CDR1 is SGHRS, CDR2 YFSETQ. CDR3 in DNA: TGCGCCAGCAGCCCGGAGAAGCGGAGCACAGATACGCAGTATTTT. Protein: CASSPEKRSTDTQYF.

The table lists this clonotype with many counts. The chain combines TRBV20-1 with TRBJ2-5; D may be TRBD2 (6 bases). The CDR3 totals 16 residues. With 0 bases removed from V and 5 bases from J, the gap between germline ends came to 19 bases. The germline V gene encodes CDR1 DFQATT and CDR2 SNEGSKA (reference sequence). The CDR3 protein is CSARDLGGDGSETQYF. The CDR3 DNA follows: TGCAGTGCTAGAGATTTGGGGGGAGATGGGTCGGAGACCCAGTACTTC.

In its sample, this clonotype was seen many times. The chain couples TRBV5-1 to TRBJ2-3; possibly TRBD1 or TRBD2 for D (7 bases each). The CDR3 has 16 amino acids. Trimming shortened V by 0 bases and J by 1 base, and 12 bases separated the two germline ends. The germline CDR1 and CDR2 sequences are SGHRS and YFSETQ. CDR3 region: CASSLEGGGGTDTQYF. The CDR3 bases are TGCGCCAGCAGCTTGGAGGGAGGGGGCGGCACAGATACGCAGTATTTT.

Comments on this clonotype: A much larger clonotype is one base distant, so this may be a read error. The chain uses TRBV7-2 and TRBJ1-5; 7 positions match TRBD1. With V trimmed by 0 bases and J by 5 bases, 4 bases remained unmatched. CDR1 is SGHTA, CDR2 FQGNSA, per germline. The CDR3 contains 15 residues. CDR3: CASSLADRAHQPQHF. The CDR3 bases are TGTGCCAGCAGCTTAGCTGACAGGGCCCATCAGCCCCAGCATTTT.

To note about this clonotype: A much larger clonotype is one base distant, so this may be a read error. The genes are TRBV12-3 or TRBV12-4 and TRBJ2-3; D call uncertain. This CDR3 comprises 14 residues. CDR3 bases: TGTGTCAGCAGTCAAGACAAGCAGACAGATACGCAGTATTTT. This translates into CVSSQDKQTDTQYF.

The chain joins TRBV19 to TRBJ2-2; 9 bases align to TRBD1. V dropped 6 bases and J dropped 4; count of bases not matched to a gene: 3. Germline assignment: CDR1 LNHDA and CDR2 SQIVND (reference sequence). The CDR3 totals 14 residues. This CDR3 is CASRRTGATGELFF. The CDR3 DNA follows: TGTGCCAGTAGGAGGACAGGGGCCACCGGGGAGCTGTTTTTT.

A few counts support this clonotype. The chain couples TRBV11-2 to TRBJ2-7; unclear D gene. V was clipped by 4 bases and J by 2 bases, with 3 bases between them. The CDR3 loop spans 11 amino acids. Germline assignment: CDR1 SGHAT and CDR2 FQNNGV. As DNA, the CDR3 is TGTGCCAGCAGCTCCCCCTACGAGCAGTACTTC. This translates into CASSSPYEQYF.

This clonotype was seen repeatedly, ten times or more. The rearrangement links TRBV11-3 to TRBJ2-7; D unclear. The germline V gene encodes CDR1 SGHNT and CDR2 YENEEA. CDR3 length equals 14 residues. V was cut by 3 bases and J by 5 bases, with 14 bases left in between. CDR3 protein: CASSLEPGIHEQYF. Written as DNA, the CDR3 is TGTGCCAGCAGCTTGGAGCCAGGTATCCACGAGCAGTACTTC. The full variable domain, completed using reference TRBV11-3 and TRBJ2-7, is EAGVVQSPRYKIIEKKQPVAFWCNPISGHNTLYWYLQNLGQGPELLIRYENEEAVDDSQLPKDRFSAERLKGVDSTLKIQPAELGDSAVYLCASSLEPGIHEQYFGPGTRLTVT.

The table lists this clonotype with many counts. CDR3: CASKVLAGSYNEQFF. In DNA form, the CDR3 reads TGTGCCAGTAAGGTTCTTGCGGGGTCCTACAATGAGCAGTTCTTC. This rearrangement joins TRBV19 to TRBJ2-1; D might be TRBD2 (6 bases). V lost 7 bases and J 1 base, leaving 14 bases between the germline ends. This CDR3 has 15 amino acids. Germline CDR1 is LNHDA and CDR2 is SQIVND (reference sequence). Full variable domain (outside the CDR3, taken from reference TRBV19 and TRBJ2-1): DGGITQSPKYLFRKEGQNVTLSCEQNLNHDAMYWYRQDPGQGLRLIYYSQIVNDFQKGDIAEGYSVSREKKESFPLTVTSAQKNPTAFYLCASKVLAGSYNEQFFGPGTRLTVL.

Ten or more counts support this clonotype. The chain employs TRBV5-1 and TRBJ2-3, with D hard to call. CDR1 and CDR2 (germline): SGHRS, YFSETQ. This CDR3 is built from 14 residues. V was pared by 5 bases and J by 3 bases, with 13 bases between. The CDR3 region is CASRWDSLTDTQYF. CDR3 sequence (DNA): TGCGCCAGCAGATGGGATTCCCTTACAGATACGCAGTATTTT.

The chain has TRBV4-2 and TRBJ2-5, with D possibly being TRBD1 (6 bases). Trimming removed 4 bases at V and 2 bases at J, with 8 bases between. CDR1 LGHNA and CDR2 YNFKEQ come from the germline V gene. The CDR3 covers 13 residues. The CDR3 region is CASSPDRQETQYF. The CDR3 DNA reads TGTGCCAGCAGCCCCGACAGGCAAGAGACCCAGTACTTC.

In this sample, this clonotype turned up many times. The V gene is TRBV2, the J gene TRBJ1-2, with D maybe TRBD1 (5 bases). CDR1 is SNHLY, CDR2 FYNNEI, per germline. The CDR3 extends over 11 amino acids. Trimming removed 4 bases at V and 7 bases at J, with 7 bases between. The CDR3 region has the DNA TGTGCCAGCAGTGTGGGGGTTGGCTACACCTTC. This translates into CASSVGVGYTF.

There are many counts of this clonotype. V is TRBV10-1 and J is TRBJ2-1; 8 nucleotides match TRBD2. Germline lookup yields CDR1 WNHNN and CDR2 SYGVQD (reference sequence). This CDR3 comprises 16 residues. V dropped 5 bases and J dropped 0; count of bases not matched to a gene: 6. CDR3 nucleotide sequence: TGCGCCAGCAGTACTTGGAGCGGGAGCTCCTACAATGAGCAGTTCTTC. As protein: CASSTWSGSSYNEQFF.

This rearrangement joins TRBV5-6 to TRBJ2-1, with 7 bases lining up with TRBD1. The CDR3 spans 11 residues. The germline gives CDR1 SGHDT, CDR2 YYEEEE. J lost 15 bases, V lost 4 bases, and 7 bases had no gene match. CDR3 DNA sequence: TGTGCCAGCAGCAAACAGGGGCGGGCGTTCTTC. Translating it yields CASSKQGRAFF.

The rearrangement links TRBV5-1 to TRBJ2-5; possible D gene TRBD1, 5 bases. The CDR3 is 15 residues long. V was cut by 0 bases and J by 3 bases, with 12 bases left in between. Germline V gives CDR1 SGHRS, CDR2 YFSETQ. The CDR3 reads CASSLAVGQEETQYF. CDR3 DNA: TGCGCCAGCAGCTTGGCGGTGGGGCAGGAAGAGACCCAGTACTTC.